This TCR beta chain was identified during a study of a mutant IDH1 vaccine in newly diagnosed glioma. Study background: Patients received vaccination from 4-6 weeks after radiotherapy alone, or with temozolomide cycles. Participants attended visit V12, the safety follow-up, at week 35, and then attended visit V13 at week 47.

This table comes from immunoSEQ multiplex PCR, and its TCRdb copy is limited to in-frame clones, with some not included. This table has roughly 32,000 clones, approximately 79% appearing once. A remark on this clone: Its antigen remains unidentified.

V lost 4 bases, J lost 7 bases, and 11 bases lay in between. The V gene's germline CDR1 is ENHRY and CDR2 SYGVKD. CDR3 length: 13 residues. Time point noted: week 35, safety follow-up. With topical imiquimod, each dose of the vaccine consisted of 300 ug of mutant IDH1 20-mer peptide. Patients received eight vaccinations in weeks 1, 3, 5, 7, 11, 15, 19, 23. New WHO grade 3 or 4 astrocytomas that were IDH1-mutant and ATRX-lost occurred in the donors. The chain has TRBV10-3 and TRBJ2-1, with D unclear. The clonotype comes from a woman in her twenties or thirties with glioma. Some clones in this sample may be carry-over from other donors' samples. The specimen was PBMCs, collected from a glioma patient whose treatment included an IDH1 peptide vaccine. This chain's CDR3 is CAISGLLGNEQFF. CDR3 DNA: TGTGCCATCAGTGGGTTACTTGGAAATGAGCAGTTCTTC.